These 12 T cell receptor beta chains share one sample of origin, sequenced in a study of cytomegalovirus exposure and HLA in healthy donors. PCR was performed using 60 Vbeta and 13 Jbeta primers. Method: immunoSEQ multiplex PCR; TCRdb's copy keeps in-frame clones and lacks some. The table has 150,000 to 200,000 clones, 75% to 80% seen once. The sample comprised PBMCs. The receptors derive from a middle-aged woman in good health and CMV-seropositive.

The chain is built from TRBV4-1 and TRBJ2-5, with D possibly being TRBD2 (6 bases). CDR1 is MGHRA, CDR2 YSYEKL, per germline. The V gene lost 5 bases and the J gene lost 2 bases, with 18 bases spanning the gap. The CDR3 covers 16 residues. CDR3 nucleotides: TGCGCCAGCAGCATACGACTAGGGCCGGGACAAGAGACCCAGTACTTC. Residues: CASSIRLGPGQETQYF.

V and J are TRBV7-2 and TRBJ1-3, with D maybe TRBD1 (6 bases). Trimming removed 5 bases from V and 1 base from J, with 9 bases in between. Looked up from germline, CDR1 is SGHTA and CDR2 is FQGNSA. The CDR3 is 14 residues long. The CDR3 DNA is TGTGCCAGCAGCCGAGGGGGTTCTGGAAACACCATATATTTT. It encodes CASSRGGSGNTIYF.

The chain couples TRBV6-1 to TRBJ1-3, with 7 bases identical to TRBD1. CDR1 and CDR2 from the germline V gene are MNHNS and SASEGT. CDR3 length equals 13 residues. For the CDR3, the DNA is TGTGCAGCAGGGGGGAGCTCTGGAAACACCATATATTTT. The encoded protein is CAAGGSSGNTIYF.

This sequence joins TRBV4-3 and TRBJ1-2; the D is unclear. The germline V and J ends were trimmed by 0 bases and 7 bases, with 15 bases remaining between them. In germline, CDR1 is LGHNA, CDR2 YSLEER. CDR3 length: 15 amino acids. Here the CDR3 reads CASSQDLSPTGGYTF. The DNA of the CDR3 is TGCGCCAGCAGCCAAGATCTATCTCCGACGGGTGGCTACACCTTC.

The V and J genes are TRBV7-9 and TRBJ1-1; unclear D gene. CDR1 is SEHNR and CDR2 is FQNEAQ in the germline V gene (reference sequence). This CDR3 has 15 amino acids. The V end lost 5 bases, the J end lost 1 base, and 14 bases lay between the germline ends. The CDR3 spells CASSPPRGGNTEAFF. CDR3 bases: TGTGCCAGCAGCCCGCCGCGGGGTGGGAACACTGAAGCTTTCTTT.

The chain uses TRBV15 and TRBJ2-1, with a possible D match to TRBD2 (6 bases). From germline, CDR1 is LNHNV and CDR2 YYDKDF (reference sequence). Trimming pared 5 bases from V and 3 bases from J, leaving 11 bases between. This CDR3 is built from 14 residues. The CDR3 protein is CATSVLSGYNEQFF. As DNA, the CDR3 is TGTGCCACCAGCGTCCTTAGCGGCTACAATGAGCAGTTCTTC.

DNA for the CDR3: TGCAGCGTTGCTTTGGACAGGGGGATCGGCTACACCTTC. Its translation: CSVALDRGIGYTF. The chain uses TRBV29-1 and TRBJ1-2; the match to TRBD1 covers 10 bases. The trim removed 4 bases at V and 8 bases at J, leaving 7 bases unmatched. The CDR3 has 13 amino acids. Per the germline V gene, CDR1 is SQVTM and CDR2 is ANQGSEA.

This clone has a single count. This sequence joins TRBV23-1 and TRBJ2-7; D unresolved. TRBV23-1 is noted as an ORF with a role that remains uncertain. V lost 0 bases to trimming and J lost 3 bases, with 9 bases between them. The CDR3 spans 14 residues. CDR3: CASSQSSTRYEQYF. CDR3 DNA sequence: TGCGCCAGCAGTCAATCGAGTACCCGCTACGAGCAGTACTTC.

This clone was counted only a few times. The chain carries TRBV4-3 and TRBJ2-1; weak D call: TRBD2 (6 bases). The CDR3 extends over 17 amino acids. Germline V gives CDR1 LGHNA, CDR2 YSLEER. Trimming pared 0 bases from V and 7 bases from J, leaving 19 bases between. The CDR3 DNA reads as TGCGCCAGCAGCCAAGATCCGCTAGGAGGGTACACGAATGAGCAGTTCTTC. It codes for CASSQDPLGGYTNEQFF.

The chain links TRBV2 to TRBJ1-2; 7 bases are shared with TRBD1. Germline loops: CDR1 SNHLY, CDR2 FYNNEI. The CDR3 is 15 amino acids. V lost 0 bases and J lost 4; bases outside the gene matches: 5. Written as DNA, the CDR3 is TGTGCCAGCAGTGAAGCAACAGGGGTCTCCTATGGCTACACCTTC. It yields the protein CASSEATGVSYGYTF.

CDR3 nucleotide sequence: TGTGCCAGCAGTTACGGGGGGGCACAGATGAACACTGAAGCTTTCTTT. As protein: CASSYGGAQMNTEAFF. The rearrangement uses TRBV6-5 and TRBJ1-1, with D tentatively TRBD1 (6 bases). Germline values: CDR1 MNHEY, CDR2 SVGAGI. Trimming took off 2 bases at V and 0 bases at J, with 13 bases between the two ends. This CDR3 has 16 residues.

The chain recombines TRBV5-1 with TRBJ2-3; 7 positions agree with TRBD1. Germline V CDR1 and CDR2: SGHRS, YFSETQ. CDR3 length: 15 residues. The trim removed 5 bases at V and 1 base at J, leaving 7 bases unmatched. This chain's CDR3 is CASSYGQEGTDTQYF. CDR3 DNA: TGCGCCAGCAGTTACGGACAGGAGGGCACAGATACGCAGTATTTT. The variable domain in full, completed from reference TRBV5-1 and TRBJ2-3, reads KAGVTQTPRYLIKTRGQQVTLSCSPISGHRSVSWYQQTPGQGLQFLFEYFSETQRNKGNFPGRFSGRQFSNSRSEMNVSTLELGDSALYLCASSYGQEGTDTQYFGPGTRLTVL.